The T cell receptor beta chain under discussion was sequenced for a study of PD-L1 blockade in urothelial cancer. This clone was recorded once. TCRdb keeps only in-frame clones here, not all; method: immunoSEQ multiplex PCR. The table records approximately 20,000 clones, roughly 90% of them present only once. Each individual provided 1 to 8 samples (taken pretreatment and on-treatment). From germline, CDR1 is SGHDT and CDR2 YYEEEE. This CDR3 comprises 18 residues. The trim removed 3 bases at V and 1 base at J, leaving 7 bases unmatched. V and J are TRBV5-6 and TRBJ2-3; 14 positions match TRBD2. The sample here was PBMCs, taken around atezolizumab (anti-PD-L1) treatment. This sequence originates from a woman aged 60 to 75 with urothelial cancer. In DNA form, the CDR3 reads TGTGCCAGCAGCTCCGGACTAGCGGGAGGTAGGGGCACAGATACGCAGTATTTT. This gives the protein CASSSGLAGGRGTDTQYF.